This T cell receptor (beta chain) was profiled in a study of blood T cells in healthy people across ages. CDR1 is SNHLY and CDR2 is FYNNEI in the germline V gene. Deletions cut 8 bases from V and 11 bases from J, with 30 bases between. The CDR3 runs 16 residues. The second PCR ran 7 to 11 cycles with a sample-barcoded 5' primer and J-beta primers. TCRdb analysed the 5' RACE reads with MiXCR anew, one entry per CDR3 protein. The table records hundreds of thousands of distinct CDR3 sequences, roughly 20% of them present only once. This clonotype was seen more than once but under ten times. Sample: blood. This clonotype was obtained from a man aged 70 or older in good health. The chain recombines TRBV2 with TRBJ2-5; TRBD2 is a possible D gene (7 bases). This CDR3 is CASGSQTRGGGQEQYF. Written as DNA, the CDR3 is TGTGCCAGCGGATCCCAAACAAGAGGGGGGGGGCAAGAGCAGTACTTC. Supplemented by reference TRBV2 and TRBJ2-5, the full variable domain reads EPEVTQTPSHQVTQMGQEVILRCVPISNHLYFYWYRQILGQKVEFLVSFYNNEISEKSEIFDDQFSVERPDGSNFTLKIRSTKLEDSAMYFCASGSQTRGGGQEQYFGPGTRLLVL.